This T cell receptor beta chain was documented in a study of molecular identifiers for immune sequencing clone quantification. As for the study in general: In replicates, RNA from about 20,000 or 100,000 naive CD8 cells was split five ways, four sequenced.

For this clonotype: Antigen unknown. A much bigger clone sits one base away, suggesting this may be a read error.

Previously described methods and listed TCR primers were employed for the bulk TCR libraries. TCRdb itself ran the PCR reads through MiXCR, one entry per CDR3 protein. Altogether 45,000 to 55,000 distinct CDR3 sequences are present, approximately 40% being singletons, with the ten largest covering around 4%. Study-wide results and caveats: Sharing of a barcode by identical TCR molecules could cause highly expanded clone sizes to be underestimated. Among around 970,000 naive cells, spiked Jurkat TCR RNA from a single cell was reportedly detectable.

The sequence was obtained from a human donor in good health. Some libraries in this study had Jurkat cell RNA spiked in. Sequenced material: naive CD8+ T cells from blood, with Jurkat cell RNA spiked in. Subset: FACS-sorted CD8+CD4-CCR7+CD45RA+ naive T cells.

CDR3 DNA: TGTGCCAGCAGGATAGGGGGTGAAAAACTGTTTTTT. This translates into CASRIGGEKLFF. The chain links TRBV7-2 to TRBJ1-4, with D perhaps matching TRBD1 (6 bases). Germline-derived CDR1 and CDR2 are SGHTA and FQGNSA. CDR3 length: 12 amino acids. The V end was cut by 6 bases, the J end by 7 bases, with 9 bases between.